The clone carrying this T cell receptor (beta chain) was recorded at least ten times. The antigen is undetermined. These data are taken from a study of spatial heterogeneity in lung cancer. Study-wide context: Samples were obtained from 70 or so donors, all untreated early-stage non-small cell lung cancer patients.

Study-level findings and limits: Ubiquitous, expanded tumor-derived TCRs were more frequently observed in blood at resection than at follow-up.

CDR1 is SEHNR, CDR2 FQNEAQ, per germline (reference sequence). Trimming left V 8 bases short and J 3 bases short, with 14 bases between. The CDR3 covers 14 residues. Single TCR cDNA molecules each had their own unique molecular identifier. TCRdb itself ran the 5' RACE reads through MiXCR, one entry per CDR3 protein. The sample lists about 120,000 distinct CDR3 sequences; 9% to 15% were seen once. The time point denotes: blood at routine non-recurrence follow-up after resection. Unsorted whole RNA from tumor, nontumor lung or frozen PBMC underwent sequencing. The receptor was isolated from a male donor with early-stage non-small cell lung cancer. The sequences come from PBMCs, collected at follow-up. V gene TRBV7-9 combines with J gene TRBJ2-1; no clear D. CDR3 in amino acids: CASSRSLYYNEQFF. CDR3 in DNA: TGTGCCAGCTCCCGCAGTTTGTACTACAATGAGCAGTTCTTC. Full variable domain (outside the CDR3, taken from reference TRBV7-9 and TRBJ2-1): DTGVSQNPRHKITKRGQNVTFRCDPISEHNRLYWYRQTLGQGPEFLTYFQNEAQLEKSRLLSDRFSAERPKGSFSTLEIQRTEQGDSAMYLCASSRSLYYNEQFFGPGTRLTVL.